This T cell receptor (beta chain) was retrieved from a study of T cell responses to AZD1222 COVID-19 vaccine (dated by TCRdb to the early 2020s). A note on the overall study: AZD1222 recipients with second doses at about 4 weeks or about 12 weeks were pooled, because spike-specific TCR depth and breadth did not differ between schedules. A total of more than 230 trial participants underwent TCR sequencing, of whom about 200 had received two doses of AZD1222 and around 26 had received two doses of the MenACWY control vaccine. Trial participants were enrolled by age into 18-55, 56-69 and 70-plus year subgroups, with roughly 160, 29 and 62 TCR-sequenced participants respectively.

The CDR3 regions of human TCRbeta chains were analyzed by immunosequencing. The authors' pipeline ran thus. TCRs in the repertoires were compared against a reference library of SARS-CoV-2-specific TCRs that had been generated with the MIRA antigen-specificity platform. Breadth meant the fraction of unique TCRs that were SARS-CoV-2-associated, whereas depth meant the fraction of total T cells that were SARS-CoV-2-associated. Each spike-specific TCR was assigned to its reactive spike region and to a CD4 or CD8 class using the MIRA data. Log10-transformed breadth and depth values were compared by one-way ANOVA with Sidak's multiple comparisons tests. The table was pulled from immuneACCESS by TCRdb, which kept in-frame rearrangements only. Such tables lose some clones; where checked, under half of the loss comes from unresolved V genes, and the rest has no known cause. That table supplies the V and J calls and clone size; D and trimming were determined from the DNA. This sample gives 100,000 to 150,000 clones in total; over 75% of them show up just once. The ten largest account for 10% of the sample.

Via the germline V gene, CDR1 is MNHEY and CDR2 SVGAGI. Spanning cysteine to phenylalanine, the CDR3 consists of 13 amino acids. The read is trimmed to its CDR3 DNA, 39 bases read in frame from base 1. Trimming removed 6 bases from V and 3 bases from J; the gene matches leave 5 bases unexplained. In regard to this clone: What this receptor recognizes is not known. Within one base of it there is no much larger clone, and no base qualities were kept.

What the time point label conveys for this sample: baseline before first vaccination. Samples from vaccinated people were obtained from the UK trials COV001 and COV002, which included a single-blind randomized controlled phase 2/3 trial of AZD1222 (ChAdOx1 nCoV-19) in healthy adults. For TCRbeta chain sequencing, PBMC samples from trial participants were taken at day 0 and at day 28 after the second dose. What the study reported, not specific to this receptor: Conclusions about previously exposed vaccinees were limited because only a handful of AZD1222 recipients were SARS-CoV-2 seropositive at baseline. In the small 56-69-year group, the increase in depth fell short of significance, most likely because of low power. Participants were mostly white British, with more females than males. The authors suggested clonal diversity may have been underestimated. The whole spike protein was spanned by vaccine-associated CD4 TCRs, and dominant responses were seen in regions 160-218 and 743-854. Epitopes outside the regions mutated in the B.1.351 and B.1.1.7 variants were reportedly recognized by nearly half of the unique spike-specific TCRs. Spike-specific TCR breadth and depth rose significantly after two AZD1222 doses compared with day 0 and with MenACWY recipients. Because no day 14 peak-response samples were available, the repertoires could be characterized only after the peak T cell response.

This chain is built from TRBV6-5 and TRBJ2-7; TRBD1 fits 7 bases in the junction. This clonotype originated in an adult in good health. The sequenced sample was peripheral blood, obtained on day 0 of AZD1222 vaccination. The CDR3 has the sequence CASRLGQNYEQYF. The DNA sequence is as follows: TGTGCCAGCAGATTGGGACAGAACTACGAGCAGTACTTC.